The sample holds one count of the clone carrying this TCR beta chain. Germline V gene data show CDR1 as SQVTM and CDR2 as ANQGSEA. V dropped 5 bases and J dropped 4; count of bases not matched to a gene: 9. This CDR3 is 15 amino acids long. Seattle patient enrollment occurred during active infection, with longitudinal follow-up thereafter. Original analysis: Using reference gene primer amplification, nucleated cell counts were estimated. Clones were read by immunoSEQ multiplex PCR, and TCRdb kept only the in-frame ones, dropping some. V and J calls plus clone size are reproduced from that table; the DNA served to infer D and trimming. The sample lists about 160,000 clones, around nine tenths occurring once. The data originate from a study of blood T cell repertoires in COVID-19. Across the study: Acute-phase and convalescent COVID-19 samples originated in the United States, Italy and Spain. The cDNA or gDNA used as material had been derived from T cells, B-cell-depleted T cells, or PBMCs.

Input material: peripheral blood. The receptor comes from a woman aged 70-85 years with COVID-19, enrolled during active disease. The chain recombines TRBV29-1 with TRBJ1-5; 9 positions agree with TRBD1. CDR3 DNA sequence: TGCAGCGTTCAATCCCCCGGGACAGGGAATCAGCCCCAGCATTTT. It yields the protein CSVQSPGTGNQPQHF. The entire variable domain, with the rest obtained from reference TRBV29-1 and TRBJ1-5, is as follows: SAVISQKPSRDICQRGTSLTIQCQVDSQVTMMFWYRQQPGQSLTLIATANQGSEATYESGFVIDKFPISRPNLTFSTLTVSNMSPEDSSIYLCSVQSPGTGNQPQHFGDGTRLSIL.